Each of the 11 T cell receptor beta chains below was sequenced from the same sample in a study of shared clonotypes between healthy human individuals. TCRdb's table, derived via immunoSEQ multiplex PCR, lists solely in-frame clones and lacks some. The data show roughly 1.4 million clones, approximately 98.5% seen once. The sample consisted of naive CD4+ T cells sorted from blood. The subset denotes: CD45RA+ positively selected. The receptors stem from a man aged 25 to 40 in good health.

The chain couples TRBV7-9 to TRBJ1-2, with D uncertain. Germline values: CDR1 SEHNR, CDR2 FQNEAQ (reference sequence). The V end lost 6 bases, the J end lost 2 bases, and 7 bases lay between the germline ends. This CDR3 contains 12 residues. The CDR3 region has the DNA TGTGCCAGCAGAGGTGACAACTATGGCTACACCTTC. It specifies CASRGDNYGYTF.

This clone occurred once. The chain combines TRBV5-1 with TRBJ2-5; 7 nucleotides line up with TRBD1. The V gene end was trimmed by 2 bases and the J gene end by 3 bases; junction bases not matched to a gene: 7. In germline, CDR1 is SGHRS, CDR2 YFSETQ. The length of the CDR3 is 15 residues. The CDR3: CASSFDGQGEETQYF. CDR3 in DNA: TGCGCCAGCAGCTTTGACGGGCAGGGGGAAGAGACCCAGTACTTC.

The rearrangement joins TRBV9 to TRBJ2-2; D possibly uses TRBD1 or TRBD2 (5 bases each). This CDR3 comprises 18 residues. The V and J ends lost 2 bases and 8 bases respectively, with 25 bases between them. Germline CDR1 is SGDLS and CDR2 is YYNGEE. The CDR3 sequence is CASSVAVGATRVEGELFF. In nucleotides, the CDR3 is TGTGCCAGCAGCGTGGCAGTCGGGGCGACGCGGGTCGAGGGGGAGCTGTTTTTT.

The chain recombines TRBV5-1 with TRBJ2-7; D may correspond to TRBD1 or TRBD2 (6 bases each). With 2 bases removed from V and 3 bases from J, the gap between germline ends came to 12 bases. Looked up from germline, CDR1 is SGHRS and CDR2 is YFSETQ. There are 14 residues in the CDR3. CDR3 DNA sequence: TGCGCCAGCAGCTTCGGGGGCCGCGTCTACGAGCAGTACTTC. Its translation: CASSFGGRVYEQYF.

The chain links TRBV6-5 to TRBJ2-2, with TRBD1 matching over 10 bases. CDR1 MNHEY and CDR2 SVGAGI come from the germline V gene. The CDR3 totals 16 residues. J was trimmed by 7 bases and V by 2 bases; bases with no gene match: 7. The CDR3 loop reads CASSYTPGQGLGELFF. The CDR3 DNA follows: TGTGCCAGCAGTTACACACCGGGACAGGGGCTCGGGGAGCTGTTTTTT.

The rearrangement links TRBV6-1 to TRBJ1-5; D call uncertain. Germline CDR1 is MNHNS and CDR2 is SASEGT. Trimming left V 4 bases short and J 5 bases short, with 6 bases between. The CDR3 length is 12 residues. The CDR3 coding sequence is TGTGCCAGCAGTGTGGACTATCAGCCCCAGCATTTT. Amino acids: CASSVDYQPQHF.

Concerning this clone itself: Other DNA sequences in the sample encode the same CDR3. V gene TRBV5-1 combines with J gene TRBJ2-1, with 11 bases matching TRBD2. The CDR3 spans 16 residues. Per germline, CDR1 SGHRS and CDR2 YFSETQ. The ends lost 2 bases at V and 4 bases at J; junction bases unmatched: 5. The CDR3 here is CASSFLAGGTYNEQFF. The CDR3 DNA reads TGCGCCAGCAGCTTCTTAGCGGGAGGGACTTACAATGAGCAGTTCTTC.

The J gene is TRBJ2-1, the V gene TRBV13, with TRBD2 matching over 9 bases. This CDR3 is built from 18 residues. Germline CDR1 reads PRHDT; CDR2 reads FYEKMQ (reference sequence). Trimming at V came to 1 base and at J to 6 bases, leaving 13 bases not matched to a gene. CDR3 amino acids: CASSLDLSGRGSGNEQFF. The CDR3 bases are TGTGCCAGCAGCTTAGACCTTAGCGGGAGAGGATCGGGCAATGAGCAGTTCTTC.

This chain joins TRBV20-1 and TRBJ1-2; a possible D gene is TRBD1 (5 bases). Trimming stripped 1 base from V and 8 bases from J, with 8 bases between. The CDR3 contains 11 residues. Germline V gene lookup returns CDR1 DFQATT and CDR2 SNEGSKA (reference sequence). The CDR3 nucleotides read TGCAGTGCTAGAGGGGGGACGGGCTACACCTTC. Protein product: CSARGGTGYTF.

This sequence joins TRBV5-1 and TRBJ2-2; perhaps TRBD1 as D (5 bases). Germline V gene data show CDR1 as SGHRS and CDR2 as YFSETQ. Trimming pared 4 bases from V and 6 bases from J, leaving 13 bases between. The CDR3 has 14 residues. Here the CDR3 DNA reads TGCGCCAGCAGCAGAGTTAGGGGCGCCGGGGAGCTGTTTTTT. Protein product: CASSRVRGAGELFF.

This clone was seen only once. The chain has TRBV11-2 and TRBJ2-3; 8 nucleotides align to TRBD1. Germline V gene sequence: CDR1 SGHAT, CDR2 FQNNGV. V lost 1 base to trimming and J lost 2 bases; unmatched junction nucleotides: 2. The CDR3 has 15 amino acids. The CDR3 coding sequence is TGTGCCAGCAGCTTAGGGACAGGGCCCACAGATACGCAGTATTTT. It yields the protein CASSLGTGPTDTQYF.